One T cell receptor beta chain is described in this entry. The V and J ends lost 5 bases and 1 base respectively, with 11 bases between them. Germline assignment: CDR1 SGHNT and CDR2 YENEEA. The CDR3 is 14 residues long. In the source study's methods: For nucleated cells, counts were estimated from reference gene primer amplification. This table comes from immunoSEQ multiplex PCR, and its TCRdb copy is limited to in-frame clones, with some not included. V, J and clone size are those of that table, while D and trimming were read from the DNA. The sample has about 180,000 clones; over 75% are singletons. This sample is part of a study of blood T cell repertoires in COVID-19. Study as a whole: The cDNA or gDNA used as material had been derived from T cells, B-cell-depleted T cells, or PBMCs.

Assignment of participants to cohorts was predicated upon participant-reported clinical history. Recovery meant two consecutive negative NP/OP PCR tests, professional clearance, or resolved symptoms. The sample taken for sequencing was PBMCs or T cells enriched from blood (not recorded which). This chain links TRBV11-3 with TRBJ1-1; tentative D call: TRBD1 (6 bases). The source of this sequence is a woman aged 50 to 60 who had recovered from COVID-19. Here the CDR3 DNA reads TGTGCCAGCAGCCCCCGAGGGGGGAACACTGAAGCTTTCTTT. It encodes CASSPRGGNTEAFF.